What follows describes a single TCR beta chain. Survey-level immunoSEQ sequencing profiled the TCR beta repertoire. TCRdb keeps only in-frame clones here, not all; method: immunoSEQ multiplex PCR. This table has about 50,000 clones, over 90% appearing once. Germline V gene lookup returns CDR1 SGHAT and CDR2 FQNNGV. J was trimmed by 3 bases and V by 5 bases; bases with no gene match: 8. This CDR3 contains 15 residues. J is TRBJ2-7 and V is TRBV11-2; 9 positions match TRBD2. This TCR derives from a man between 40 and 49 years old with rheumatoid arthritis. The sample taken for sequencing was PBMCs. The CDR3 nucleotides are TGTGCCAGCAGCCCCCTGGTAGCGGGGGACTACGAGCAGTACTTC. It yields the protein CASSPLVAGDYEQYF.